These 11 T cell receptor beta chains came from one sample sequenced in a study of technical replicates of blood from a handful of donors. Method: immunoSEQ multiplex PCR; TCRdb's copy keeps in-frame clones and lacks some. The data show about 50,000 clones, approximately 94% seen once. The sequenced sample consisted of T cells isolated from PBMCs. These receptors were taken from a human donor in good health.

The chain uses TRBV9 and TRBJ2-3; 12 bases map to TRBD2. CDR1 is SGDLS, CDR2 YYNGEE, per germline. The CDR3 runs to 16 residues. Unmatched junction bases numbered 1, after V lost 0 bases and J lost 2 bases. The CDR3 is CASSVGTSGTTDTQYF. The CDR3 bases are TGTGCCAGCAGCGTAGGGACTAGCGGGACCACAGATACGCAGTATTTT.

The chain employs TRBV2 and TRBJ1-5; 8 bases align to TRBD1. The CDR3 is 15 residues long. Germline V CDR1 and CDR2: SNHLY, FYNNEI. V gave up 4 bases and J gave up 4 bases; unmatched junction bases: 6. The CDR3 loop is CASSVGRGQNQPQHF. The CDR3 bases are TGTGCCAGCAGTGTGGGCAGGGGGCAGAATCAGCCCCAGCATTTT.

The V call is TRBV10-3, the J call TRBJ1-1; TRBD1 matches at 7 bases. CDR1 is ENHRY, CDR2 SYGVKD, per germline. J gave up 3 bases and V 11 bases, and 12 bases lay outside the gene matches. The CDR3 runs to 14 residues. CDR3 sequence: CALWTGAMDTEAFF. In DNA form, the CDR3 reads TGTGCCCTCTGGACAGGTGCAATGGACACTGAAGCTTTCTTT.

CDR3 nucleotide sequence: TGCGCCAGCAGCCAGATAGGGACAGGCAATCAGCCCCAGCATTTT. As protein: CASSQIGTGNQPQHF. The genes are TRBV4-1 and TRBJ1-5; 7 positions match TRBD1. Germline V lookup: CDR1 MGHRA, CDR2 YSYEKL. This CDR3 is built from 15 residues. The V segment lost 3 bases and the J segment 2 bases; nucleotides outside the gene matches: 4.

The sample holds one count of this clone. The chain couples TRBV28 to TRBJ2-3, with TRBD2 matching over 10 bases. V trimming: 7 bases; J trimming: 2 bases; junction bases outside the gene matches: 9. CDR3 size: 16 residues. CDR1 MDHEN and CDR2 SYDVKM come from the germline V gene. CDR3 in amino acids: CASIPPTSGSTDTQYF. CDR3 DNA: TGTGCCAGCATCCCGCCGACTAGCGGGTCCACAGATACGCAGTATTTT.

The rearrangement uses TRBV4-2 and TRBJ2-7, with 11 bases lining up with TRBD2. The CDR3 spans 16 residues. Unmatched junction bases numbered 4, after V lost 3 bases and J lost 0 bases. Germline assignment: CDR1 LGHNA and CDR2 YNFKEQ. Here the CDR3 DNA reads TGTGCCAGCAGCCAGGAACTAGCGGGGGTCTCCTACGAGCAGTACTTC. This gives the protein CASSQELAGVSYEQYF.

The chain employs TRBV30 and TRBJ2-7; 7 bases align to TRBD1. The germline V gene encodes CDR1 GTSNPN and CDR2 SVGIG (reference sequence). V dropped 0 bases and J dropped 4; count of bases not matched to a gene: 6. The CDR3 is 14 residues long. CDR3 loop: CAWSVLDRAYEQYF. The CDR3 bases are TGTGCCTGGAGTGTACTAGACAGGGCTTACGAGCAGTACTTC.

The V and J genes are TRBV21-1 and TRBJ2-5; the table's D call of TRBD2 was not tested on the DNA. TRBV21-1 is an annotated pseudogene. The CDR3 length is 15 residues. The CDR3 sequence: CASSKELTGQETQYF. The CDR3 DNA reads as TGTGCCAGCAGCAAAGAATTAACGGGGCAAGAGACCCAGTACTTC.

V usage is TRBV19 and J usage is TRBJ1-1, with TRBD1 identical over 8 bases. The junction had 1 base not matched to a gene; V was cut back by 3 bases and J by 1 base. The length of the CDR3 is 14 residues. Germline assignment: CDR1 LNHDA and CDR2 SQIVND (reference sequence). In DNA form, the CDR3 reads TGTGCCAGTAGTATCGGGACAGGGAACACTGAAGCTTTCTTT. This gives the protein CASSIGTGNTEAFF. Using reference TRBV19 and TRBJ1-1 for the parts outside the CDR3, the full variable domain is DGGITQSPKYLFRKEGQNVTLSCEQNLNHDAMYWYRQDPGQGLRLIYYSQIVNDFQKGDIAEGYSVSREKKESFPLTVTSAQKNPTAFYLCASSIGTGNTEAFFGQGTRLTVV.

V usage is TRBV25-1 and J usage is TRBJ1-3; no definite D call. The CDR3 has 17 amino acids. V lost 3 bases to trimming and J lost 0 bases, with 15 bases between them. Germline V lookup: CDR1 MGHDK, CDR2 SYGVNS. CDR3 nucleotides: TGTGCCAGCAGTGATCTCCACGGCGGGCGCTCTGGAAACACCATATATTTT. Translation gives CASSDLHGGRSGNTIYF.

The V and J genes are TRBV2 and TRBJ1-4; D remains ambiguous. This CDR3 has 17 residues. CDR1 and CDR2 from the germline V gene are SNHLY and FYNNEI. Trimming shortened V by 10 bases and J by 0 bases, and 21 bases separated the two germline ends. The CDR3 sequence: CAITPPGVGATNEKLFF. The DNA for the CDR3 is TGTGCCATTACCCCCCCCGGGGTGGGTGCAACTAATGAAAAACTGTTTTTT. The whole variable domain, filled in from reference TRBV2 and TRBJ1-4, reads EPEVTQTPSHQVTQMGQEVILRCVPISNHLYFYWYRQILGQKVEFLVSFYNNEISEKSEIFDDQFSVERPDGSNFTLKIRSTKLEDSAMYFCAITPPGVGATNEKLFFGSGTQLSVL.